This T cell receptor beta chain was captured by sequencing in a study of cytomegalovirus exposure and HLA in healthy donors (TCRdb year 2017). Some background on the complete study: A later analysis indicated that the 120 or so validation repertoires were generated on the platform also employed for the approximately 700 repertoires of the first cohort. The study aimed to test whether cataloging public T cell receptors could reveal signatures of past pathogen exposure. To predict cytomegalovirus infection status, the study brought together high-throughput TCR immunosequencing, statistical association of individual TCRs with disease status, and machine learning. Besides the first cohort of around 670 subjects, a separate validation cohort made up of 90 to 150 different subjects was used. Study-wide conclusions, independent of this receptor: A total of 150 or so TCR beta chains were listed by the study as associated with cytomegalovirus. It was suggested by the authors that the approach could potentially be generalized to other disease states and immunological phenotypes. Most TCR sequences were observed very rarely across donors, whereas some public TCRs were present in many individuals. A later analysis had no HLA typing for the validation cohort, so co-occurrence there was scored across all 130 or so repertoires. A few of the identified cytomegalovirus-associated TCR beta chains were confirmed in vitro to be specific for cytomegalovirus antigens. The classifier was reported to diagnose cytomegalovirus status with high specificity and sensitivity in both the original and validation cohorts. Of the cluster scores, 94% were above 0 in a later analysis, which found that TCRs clustered in the first cohort also tended to co-occur in the 95 to 150 validation repertoires.

Its CDR3 holds 14 amino acids, cysteine through phenylalanine. The only DNA kept is the CDR3, 42 bases in frame from the first base. CDR1 and CDR2 are drawn from the germline V gene: SGHTA, FQGNSA. V is cut back by 5 bases and J by 0 bases, with 1 base in the junction unmatched. Donors formed part of the validation cohort, which comprised over a hundred subjects and was distinct from the first cohort of 550 to 850 subjects. The library came from the immunoSEQ multiplex PCR assay. From the authors' description of their analysis: A statistical classification framework was built to diagnose cytomegalovirus status from the catalog of TCR beta chain sequences. Sourced from immuneACCESS, this table was stored by TCRdb with only in-frame sequences that have V and J called. A share of the clones is absent; for the studies checked, an unresolved V gene accounts for under half, and the remainder has no known explanation. The D gene and trimming were derived from the DNA, and the V and J assignments and clone size from that table. Recorded for this sample are around 200,000 clones; about 80% of them occurred a single time. 2.8% of the sample rests with the top ten.

About this clone: Its antigen remains unidentified. Base qualities are missing; no much larger clone stands one base away.

The rearranged chain carries TRBV7-2 and TRBJ2-5, and TRBD2 matches 9 of the central bases. What was sequenced was PBMCs. This sequence was found in a woman aged 18-29 years in good health and CMV-seropositive. The CDR3 region has the sequence CASSAGGYQETQYF. The DNA sequence is TGTGCCAGCAGCGCGGGGGGGTACCAAGAGACCCAGTACTTC.